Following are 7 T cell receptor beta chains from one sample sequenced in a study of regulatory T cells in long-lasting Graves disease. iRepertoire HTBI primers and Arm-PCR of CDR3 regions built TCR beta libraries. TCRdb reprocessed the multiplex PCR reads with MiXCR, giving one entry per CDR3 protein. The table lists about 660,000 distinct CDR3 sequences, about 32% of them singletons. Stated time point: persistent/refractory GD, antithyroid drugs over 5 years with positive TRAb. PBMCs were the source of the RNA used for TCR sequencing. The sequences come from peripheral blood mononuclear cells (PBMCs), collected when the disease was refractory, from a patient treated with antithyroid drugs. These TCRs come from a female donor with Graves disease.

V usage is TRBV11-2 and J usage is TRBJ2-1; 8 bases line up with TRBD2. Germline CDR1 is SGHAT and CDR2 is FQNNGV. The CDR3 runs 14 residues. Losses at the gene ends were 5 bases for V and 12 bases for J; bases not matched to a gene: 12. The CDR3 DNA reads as TGTGCCAGCAGCCCCCGCCTAGCGGGCCTCACGCAGTTCTTC. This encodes CASSPRLAGLTQFF.

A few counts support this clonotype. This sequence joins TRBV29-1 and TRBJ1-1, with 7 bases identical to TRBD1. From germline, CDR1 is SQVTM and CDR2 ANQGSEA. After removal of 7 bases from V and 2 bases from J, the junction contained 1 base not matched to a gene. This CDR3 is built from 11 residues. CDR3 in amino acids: CSGDSNTEAFF. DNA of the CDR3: TGCAGCGGGGACAGCAACACTGAAGCTTTCTTT.

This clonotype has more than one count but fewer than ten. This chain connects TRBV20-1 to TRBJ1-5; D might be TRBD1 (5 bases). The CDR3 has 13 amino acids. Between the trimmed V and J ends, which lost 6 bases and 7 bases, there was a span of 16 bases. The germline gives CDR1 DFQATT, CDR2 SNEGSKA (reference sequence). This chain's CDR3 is CSAGRRTIQPQHF. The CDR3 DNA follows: TGCAGTGCCGGGAGGCGGACAATACAGCCCCAGCATTTT.

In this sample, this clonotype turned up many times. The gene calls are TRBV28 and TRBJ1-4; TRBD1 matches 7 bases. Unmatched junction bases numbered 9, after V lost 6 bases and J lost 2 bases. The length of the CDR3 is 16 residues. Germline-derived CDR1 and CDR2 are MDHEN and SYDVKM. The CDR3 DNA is TGTGCCAGCAGCGGTCAGGGGGTGCTTACTAATGAAAAACTGTTTTTT. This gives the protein CASSGQGVLTNEKLFF.

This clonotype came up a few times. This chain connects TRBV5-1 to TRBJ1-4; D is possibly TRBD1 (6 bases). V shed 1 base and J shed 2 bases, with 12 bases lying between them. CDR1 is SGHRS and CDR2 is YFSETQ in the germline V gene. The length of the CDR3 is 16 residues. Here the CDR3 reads CASSLLGGRTNEKLFF. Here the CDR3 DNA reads TGCGCCAGCAGCTTGCTCGGGGGGCGGACTAATGAAAAACTGTTTTTT. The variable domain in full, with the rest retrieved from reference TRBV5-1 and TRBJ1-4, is KAGVTQTPRYLIKTRGQQVTLSCSPISGHRSVSWYQQTPGQGLQFLFEYFSETQRNKGNFPGRFSGRQFSNSRSEMNVSTLELGDSALYLCASSLLGGRTNEKLFFGSGTQLSVL.

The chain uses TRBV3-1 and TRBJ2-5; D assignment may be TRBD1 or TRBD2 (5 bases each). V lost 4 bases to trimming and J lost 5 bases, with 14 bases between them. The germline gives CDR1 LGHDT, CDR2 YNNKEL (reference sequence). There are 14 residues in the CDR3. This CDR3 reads CASSRSPGSETQYF. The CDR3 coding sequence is TGTGCCAGCAGCCGCAGTCCAGGGAGCGAGACCCAGTACTTC.

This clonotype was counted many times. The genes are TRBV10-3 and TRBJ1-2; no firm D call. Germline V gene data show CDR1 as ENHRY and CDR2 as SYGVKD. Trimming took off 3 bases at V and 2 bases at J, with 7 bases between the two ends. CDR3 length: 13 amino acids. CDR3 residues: CAISDSGNYGYTF. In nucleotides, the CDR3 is TGTGCCATCAGTGACTCCGGGAACTATGGCTACACCTTC.